Listed below are T cell receptor beta chains from one sample, sequenced in a study of Ad26.COV2.S vaccination and SARS-CoV-2 variants. Only in-frame clones appear in the TCRdb table, and some are missing; sequencing was by immunoSEQ multiplex PCR. This table has approximately 460,000 clones, 70% to 90% appearing once. This sample comprised peripheral blood, obtained in a trial of Ad26.COV2.S vaccine versus placebo. All receptors derive from a person between 18 and 59 years old who received the Ad26.COV2.S COVID-19 vaccine or a placebo. The CDR3 runs from the conserved cysteine through the conserved F or W. A D gene is named only where the DNA matches it firmly. Where a row states a size, it is once, few, many or the class of an expanded clone; other rows omit it.

J | D | size | V | CDR3 | DNA
TRBJ2-2 | TRBD1 | . | TRBV19 | CASKPGQGFSGELFF | TGTGCCAGTAAACCGGGACAGGGGTTCTCCGGGGAGCTGTTTTTT
TRBJ2-7 | . | . | TRBV7-8 | CASSSEINSYEQYF | TGTGCCAGCAGCTCAGAGATAAACTCCTACGAGCAGTACTTC
TRBJ1-2 | TRBD1 | . | TRBV6-5 | CASRLDRNYGYTF | TGTGCCAGCAGGTTGGACAGGAACTATGGCTACACCTTC
TRBJ2-3 | TRBD2 | . | TRBV18 | CASSPAIAGGITDTQYF | TGTGCCAGCTCACCTGCCATAGCGGGAGGAATCACAGATACGCAGTATTTT
TRBJ2-7 | TRBD1 | . | TRBV27 | CASSFQAAGTGSEQYF | TGTGCCAGCAGTTTTCAAGCTGCGGGGACAGGGTCCGAGCAGTACTTC
TRBJ1-4 | TRBD1 | . | TRBV5-1 | CASSPGQESFNEKLFF | TGCGCCAGCAGCCCGGGACAGGAATCGTTTAATGAAAAACTGTTTTTT
TRBJ2-3 | . | . | TRBV5-6 | CASNALADSTDTQYF | TGTGCCAGCAATGCCTTAGCGGACAGCACAGATACGCAGTATTTT
TRBJ2-1 | . | once | TRBV25-1 | CASSALPGGSYNEQFF | TGTGCCAGCAGCGCTCTACCGGGCGGCTCCTACAATGAGCAGTTCTTC
TRBJ1-4 | . | . | TRBV19 | CASSPTGTVSGEKLFF | TGTGCCAGTAGTCCTACCGGGACCGTCAGTGGGGAAAAACTGTTTTTT
TRBJ2-2 | . | . | TRBV3-1/TRBV3-2 | CASTPGSQSNTGELFF | TGTGCCAGCACCCCAGGGTCCCAATCGAACACCGGGGAGCTGTTTTTT
TRBJ2-5 | . | . | TRBV6-1 | CASSEAIKGRLHRETQYF | TGTGCCAGCAGTGAAGCTATTAAAGGGCGCCTTCATCGGGAGACCCAGTACTTC
TRBJ1-2 | . | few | TRBV4-3 | CASSQDGGLGGYTF | TGCGCCAGCAGCCAAGATGGGGGGTTGGGTGGCTACACCTTC
TRBJ2-7 | . | . | TRBV11-2 | CASSLVGSGEVYEQYF | TGTGCCAGCAGCTTAGTAGGCTCGGGAGAGGTGTACGAGCAGTACTTC
TRBJ1-5 | . | . | TRBV28 | CASALGGGQPQHF | TGTGCCAGCGCTCTGGGGGGGGGTCAGCCCCAGCATTTT
TRBJ2-2 | TRBD2 | once | TRBV19 | CAGSTSAGELFF | TGTGCCGGATCGACTAGCGCCGGGGAGCTGTTTTTT
TRBJ1-1 | TRBD1 | . | TRBV7-2 | CASSLAQGGTEAFF | TGTGCCAGCAGCTTAGCGCAGGGGGGCACTGAAGCTTTCTTT
TRBJ1-5 | . | . | TRBV27 | CASSLSGVDRKQPQHF | TGTGCCAGCAGTTTATCGGGGGTTGACAGGAAGCAGCCCCAGCATTTT
TRBJ2-1 | . | . | TRBV19 | CASSIKLGGTYNEQFF | TGTGCCAGTAGTATAAAGCTCGGCGGGACCTACAATGAGCAGTTCTTC
TRBJ1-4 | TRBD1 | . | TRBV7-2 | CASSLTGTVREKLFF | TGTGCCAGCAGCCTTACCGGGACAGTTCGAGAAAAACTGTTTTTT
TRBJ2-3 | TRBD1 | . | TRBV7-3 | CASSLGTGLVTDTQYF | TGTGCCAGCAGCTTAGGGACAGGGTTGGTGACAGATACGCAGTATTTT
TRBJ1-2 | . | . | TRBV29-1 | CSVEETEWGYTF | TGCAGCGTTGAAGAAACGGAGTGGGGCTACACCTTC
TRBJ1-5 | . | . | TRBV30 | CAWSTGPNQPQHF | TGTGCCTGGAGCACAGGACCTAATCAGCCCCAGCATTTT
TRBJ1-5 | TRBD1 | . | TRBV19 | CASNKGQGNNQPQHF | TGTGCCAGTAACAAGGGACAGGGGAACAATCAGCCCCAGCATTTT
TRBJ2-1 | TRBD2 | . | TRBV19 | CATTSASGRPQFF | TGTGCCACCACATCGGCTAGCGGGAGGCCGCAGTTCTTC
TRBJ2-7 | TRBD1 | . | TRBV3-1/TRBV3-2 | CASSRGQGYEQYF | TGTGCCAGCAGCAGGGGGCAGGGCTACGAGCAGTACTTC
TRBJ2-2 | TRBD1 | . | TRBV2 | CASADRADTGELFF | TGTGCCAGCGCAGACAGGGCTGACACCGGGGAGCTGTTTTTT
TRBJ2-1 | TRBD2 | once | TRBV28 | CASSSGGRAPPNEQFF | TGTGCCAGCAGTTCCGGCGGGAGGGCCCCCCCCAATGAGCAGTTCTTC
TRBJ2-1 | . | . | TRBV11-2 | CASSLAQPAYYEQFF | TGTGCCAGCAGCTTAGCCCAACCGGCGTACTATGAGCAGTTCTTC
TRBJ1-1 | . | once | TRBV3-1/TRBV3-2 | CASSEEAVVSGSTEAFF | TGTGCCAGCAGCGAAGAGGCGGTCGTTTCAGGGAGCACTGAAGCTTTCTTT
TRBJ1-1 | . | . | TRBV12-3/TRBV12-4 | CASSLIALGTAFF | TGTGCCAGCAGTTTAATTGCTCTGGGAACGGCTTTCTTT
TRBJ2-1 | TRBD1 | . | TRBV7-9 | CASIQGQGYNEQFF | TGTGCCAGCATTCAGGGACAGGGGTACAATGAGCAGTTCTTC
TRBJ1-1 | . | once | TRBV4-1 | CASSPRRQRMTEAFF | TGCGCCAGCAGCCCCAGACGTCAACGAATGACGGAAGCTTTCTTT
TRBJ2-1 | TRBD2 | . | TRBV19 | CASSIVGLAGSSYNEQFF | TGTGCCAGTAGTATAGTAGGACTAGCGGGTAGCTCCTACAATGAGCAGTTCTTC
TRBJ1-6 | . | few | TRBV6-5 | CASSYSSAAQPLHF | TGTGCCAGCAGTTACTCGAGTGCAGCGCAACCCCTCCACTTT
TRBJ2-3 | TRBD1 | . | TRBV5-1 | CASSRNPGQGTDTQYF | TGCGCCAGCAGCCGAAACCCGGGACAGGGAACAGATACGCAGTATTTT
TRBJ2-7 | . | once | TRBV9 | CASSTGGDSNSYEQYF | TGTGCCAGCAGCACCGGGGGGGACAGCAACTCCTACGAGCAGTACTTC
TRBJ1-6 | . | . | TRBV30 | CAWRGQGSSYNSPLHF | TGTGCCTGGAGGGGGCAGGGGAGCTCCTATAATTCACCCCTCCACTTT
TRBJ2-5 | TRBD2 | . | TRBV5-1 | CASRTSGGLQETQYF | TGCGCCAGCAGGACTAGCGGGGGCCTACAAGAGACCCAGTACTTC
TRBJ1-1 | . | . | TRBV20-1 | CSTHWNTEAFF | TGCAGCACCCATTGGAACACTGAAGCTTTCTTT
TRBJ1-2 | TRBD1 | . | TRBV5-5 | CASSAWTGHYGYTF | TGTGCCAGCAGCGCCTGGACAGGTCACTATGGCTACACCTTC
TRBJ2-7 | . | . | TRBV18 | CASSPLPGQYEQYF | TGTGCCAGCTCACCACTCCCGGGACAATACGAGCAGTACTTC
TRBJ2-7 | . | . | TRBV7-2 | CASSLAGGPYEQYF | TGTGCCAGCAGCTTAGCGGGGGGCCCCTACGAGCAGTACTTC
TRBJ2-7 | . | once | TRBV19 | CASRGVNYEQYF | TGTGCCAGTAGAGGAGTGAACTACGAGCAGTACTTC
TRBJ1-2 | TRBD1 | . | TRBV6-5 | CASRTTGAYGYTF | TGTGCCAGCAGAACGACAGGGGCCTATGGCTACACCTTC
TRBJ2-7 | TRBD1 | . | TRBV28 | CASSSPGQGRTYEQYF | TGTGCCAGCAGTTCACCGGGACAGGGAAGGACCTACGAGCAGTACTTC
TRBJ2-1 | TRBD2 | once | TRBV27 | CASSPGLAGLKYNEQFF | TGTGCCAGCAGCCCAGGACTAGCGGGACTGAAGTACAATGAGCAGTTCTTC
TRBJ2-5 | TRBD2 | . | TRBV7-9 | CASRLGLAEPQETQYF | TGTGCCAGCAGATTAGGACTAGCGGAGCCCCAAGAGACCCAGTACTTC
TRBJ2-2 | . | . | TRBV11-2 | CASTEQGNTGELFF | TGTGCTTCCACGGAACAGGGGAACACCGGGGAGCTGTTTTTT
TRBJ2-7 | . | . | TRBV4-2 | CASSQGISDSSYEQYF | TGTGCCAGCAGCCAAGGAATTAGCGATTCCTCCTACGAGCAGTACTTC
TRBJ2-3 | TRBD1 | . | TRBV24-1 | CATGQGTDTQYF | TGTGCCACCGGACAGGGAACAGATACGCAGTATTTT
TRBJ1-2 | . | once | TRBV30 | CAWRMTSYGYTF | TGTGCCTGGAGAATGACGAGCTATGGCTACACCTTC
TRBJ2-7 | . | . | TRBV5-4 | CASSSPSTYEQYF | TGTGCCAGCAGCAGCCCCTCAACCTACGAGCAGTACTTC
TRBJ2-5 | TRBD2 | . | TRBV5-4 | CASSSRLAVGQETQYF | TGTGCCAGCAGCTCCCGACTAGCGGTGGGGCAAGAGACCCAGTACTTC
TRBJ1-1 | TRBD1 | once | TRBV6-2/TRBV6-3 | CASSRGTGIVNTEAFF | TGTGCCAGCAGCAGGGGGACAGGGATAGTGAACACTGAAGCTTTCTTT
TRBJ1-6 | . | . | TRBV6-5 | CASSYGSSYNSPLHF | TGTGCCAGCAGTTATGGGAGCTCCTATAATTCACCCCTCCACTTT